The clone carrying this T cell receptor beta chain was observed once. The data belong to a study of blood T cell repertoires in COVID-19. Data came from immunoSEQ multiplex PCR; TCRdb stores just in-frame clones and leaves some out. Counted here are over 250,000 clones, 86% occurring once; the ten biggest clones make up about 2.7%. V shed 6 bases and J shed 2 bases, with 15 bases lying between them. Germline V gene lookup returns CDR1 SGHTS and CDR2 YDEGEE. The CDR3 covers 14 residues. The receptor was isolated from a woman between 18 and 29 years old who had recovered from COVID-19. Sequences were obtained from PBMCs or T cells enriched from blood (not recorded which). The chain combines TRBV5-8 with TRBJ2-7, with D possibly being TRBD2 (5 bases). CDR3 in DNA: TGTGCCAGCAACCGGGCCCCGGGGACCTACGAGCAGTACTTC. Translating it yields CASNRAPGTYEQYF. Based on the CDR3 plus reference TRBV5-8 and TRBJ2-7, the full variable domain is EAGVTQSPTHLIKTRGQQATLRCSPISGHTSVYWYQQALGLGLQFLLWYDEGEERNRGNFPPRFSGRQFPNYSSELNVNALELEDSALYLCASNRAPGTYEQYFGPGTRLTVT.